The sequence of this TCR beta chain was determined in a study of blood T cell repertoires in COVID-19. Generated by immunoSEQ multiplex PCR, the TCRdb table keeps only in-frame clones and is missing some. The table shows roughly 500,000 clones, with 88% occurring only once. In Cohort 3, a recovered donor had either two negative PCRs, clearance, or symptom resolution. This clone occurred a few times. Input material: PBMCs or T cells enriched from blood (not recorded which). This clonotype was sampled from a woman in her 40s who had recovered from COVID-19.

In nucleotides, the CDR3 is TGTGCCAGCAGTTTTGAGCGGCCGGGCTCTGGGGCCAACGTCCTGACTTTC. Translated: CASSFERPGSGANVLTF. The chain recombines TRBV27 with TRBJ2-6; possible D gene TRBD2, 5 bases. CDR3 length equals 17 residues. CDR1 is MNHEY and CDR2 is SMNVEV in the germline V gene (reference sequence). Trimming removed 3 bases from V and 0 bases from J, with 12 bases in between.